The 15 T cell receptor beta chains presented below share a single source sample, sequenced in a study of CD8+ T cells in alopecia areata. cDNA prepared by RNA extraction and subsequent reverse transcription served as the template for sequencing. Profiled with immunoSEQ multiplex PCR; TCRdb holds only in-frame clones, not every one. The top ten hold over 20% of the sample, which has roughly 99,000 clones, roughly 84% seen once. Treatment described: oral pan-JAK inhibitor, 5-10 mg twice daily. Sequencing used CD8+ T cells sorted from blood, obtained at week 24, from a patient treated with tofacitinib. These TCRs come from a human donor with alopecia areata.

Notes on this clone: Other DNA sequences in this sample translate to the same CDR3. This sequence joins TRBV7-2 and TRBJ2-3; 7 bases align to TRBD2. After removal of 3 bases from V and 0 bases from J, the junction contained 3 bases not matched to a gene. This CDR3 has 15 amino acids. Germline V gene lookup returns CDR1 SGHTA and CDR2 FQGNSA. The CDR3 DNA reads TGTGCCAGCAGCTTCCTTAGCGGGAGCACAGATACGCAGTATTTT. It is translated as CASSFLSGSTDTQYF.

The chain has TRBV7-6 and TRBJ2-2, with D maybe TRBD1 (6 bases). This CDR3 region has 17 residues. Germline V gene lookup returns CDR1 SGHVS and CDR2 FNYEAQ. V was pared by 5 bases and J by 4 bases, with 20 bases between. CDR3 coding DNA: TGTGCCAGCAGCCTGACAGGCCCCGGGCGTAGCACCGGGGAGCTGTTTTTT. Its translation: CASSLTGPGRSTGELFF. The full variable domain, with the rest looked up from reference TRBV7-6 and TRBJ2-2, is GAGVSQSPRYKVTKRGQDVALRCDPISGHVSLYWYRQALGQGPEFLTYFNYEAQQDKSGLPNDRFSAERPEGSISTLTIQRTEQRDSAMYRCASSLTGPGRSTGELFFGEGSRLTVL.

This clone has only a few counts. The CDR3 loop is CASSEPKTYRNTEAFF. In DNA, the CDR3 is TGTGCCAGCAGTGAGCCCAAGACCTACAGGAACACTGAAGCTTTCTTT. The chain has TRBV2 and TRBJ1-1; unclear D gene. With 3 bases removed from V and 1 base from J, the gap between germline ends came to 15 bases. CDR1 is SNHLY and CDR2 is FYNNEI in the germline V gene. This CDR3 has 16 amino acids.

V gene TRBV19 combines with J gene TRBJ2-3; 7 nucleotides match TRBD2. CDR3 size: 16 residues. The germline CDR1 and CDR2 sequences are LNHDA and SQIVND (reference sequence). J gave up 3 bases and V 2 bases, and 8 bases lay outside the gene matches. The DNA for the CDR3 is TGTGCCAGTAGTATAATCGGGGGGTCGATGACAGATACGCAGTATTTT. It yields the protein CASSIIGGSMTDTQYF.

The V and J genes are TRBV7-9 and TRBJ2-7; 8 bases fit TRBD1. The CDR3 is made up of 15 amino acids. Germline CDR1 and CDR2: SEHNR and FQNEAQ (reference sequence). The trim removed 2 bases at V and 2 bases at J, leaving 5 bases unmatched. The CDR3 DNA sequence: TGTGCCAGCAGCTTAACGGACAGGGACCCCTACGAGCAGTACTTC. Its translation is CASSLTDRDPYEQYF. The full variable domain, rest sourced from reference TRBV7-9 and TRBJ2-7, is DTGVSQNPRHKITKRGQNVTFRCDPISEHNRLYWYRQTLGQGPEFLTYFQNEAQLEKSRLLSDRFSAERPKGSFSTLEIQRTEQGDSAMYLCASSLTDRDPYEQYFGPGTRLTVT.

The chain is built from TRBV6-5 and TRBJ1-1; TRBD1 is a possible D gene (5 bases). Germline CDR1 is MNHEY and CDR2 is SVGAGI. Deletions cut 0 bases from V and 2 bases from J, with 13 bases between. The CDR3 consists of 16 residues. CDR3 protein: CASSYSRRGPNTEAFF. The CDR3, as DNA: TGTGCCAGCAGTTACTCGAGAAGGGGACCTAACACTGAAGCTTTCTTT.

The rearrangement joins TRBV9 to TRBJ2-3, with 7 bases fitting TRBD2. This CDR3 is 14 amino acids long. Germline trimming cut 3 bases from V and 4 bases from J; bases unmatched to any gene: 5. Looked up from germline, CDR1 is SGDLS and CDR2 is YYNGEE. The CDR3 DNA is TGTGCCAGCAGCGCGGGACTACCGGCAGATACGCAGTATTTT. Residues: CASSAGLPADTQYF.

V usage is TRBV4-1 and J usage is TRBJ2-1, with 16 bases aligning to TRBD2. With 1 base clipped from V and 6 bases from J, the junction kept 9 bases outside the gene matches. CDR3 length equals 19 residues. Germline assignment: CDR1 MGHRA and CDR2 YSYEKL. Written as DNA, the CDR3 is TGCGCCAGCAGCCAAGCGGGACTAGCGGGGGGGGTCCCACTCAATGAGCAGTTCTTC. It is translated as CASSQAGLAGGVPLNEQFF.

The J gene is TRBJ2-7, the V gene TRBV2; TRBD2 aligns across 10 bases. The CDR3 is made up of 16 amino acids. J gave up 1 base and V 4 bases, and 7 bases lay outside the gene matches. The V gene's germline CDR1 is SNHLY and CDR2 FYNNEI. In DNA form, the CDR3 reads TGTGCCAGCAGTGTAACCGGGACTAGCGCTTCCTACGAGCAGTACTTC. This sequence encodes CASSVTGTSASYEQYF. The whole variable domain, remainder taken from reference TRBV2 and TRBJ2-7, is EPEVTQTPSHQVTQMGQEVILRCVPISNHLYFYWYRQILGQKVEFLVSFYNNEISEKSEIFDDQFSVERPDGSNFTLKIRSTKLEDSAMYFCASSVTGTSASYEQYFGPGTRLTVT.

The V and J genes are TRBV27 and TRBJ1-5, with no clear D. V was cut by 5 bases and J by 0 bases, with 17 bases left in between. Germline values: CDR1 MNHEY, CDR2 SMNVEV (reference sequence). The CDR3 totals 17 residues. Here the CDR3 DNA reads TGTGCCAGCAGTCCTTACGGCGTACCTAATAGCAATCAGCCCCAGCATTTT. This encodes CASSPYGVPNSNQPQHF.

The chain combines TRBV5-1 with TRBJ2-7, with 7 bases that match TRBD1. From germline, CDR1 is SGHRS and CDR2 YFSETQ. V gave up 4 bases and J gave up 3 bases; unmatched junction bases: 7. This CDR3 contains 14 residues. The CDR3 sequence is CASSEQGRYYEQYF. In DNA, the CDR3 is TGCGCCAGCAGCGAACAGGGGCGCTACTACGAGCAGTACTTC.

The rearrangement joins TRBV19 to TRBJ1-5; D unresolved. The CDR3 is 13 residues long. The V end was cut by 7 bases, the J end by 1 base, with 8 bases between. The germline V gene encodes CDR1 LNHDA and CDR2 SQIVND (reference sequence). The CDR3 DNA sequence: TGTGCCAGTATTGGGATAAGCAATCAGCCCCAGCATTTT. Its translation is CASIGISNQPQHF.

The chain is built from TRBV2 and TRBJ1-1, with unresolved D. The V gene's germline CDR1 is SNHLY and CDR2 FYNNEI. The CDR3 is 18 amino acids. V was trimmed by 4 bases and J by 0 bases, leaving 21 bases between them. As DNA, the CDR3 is TGTGCCAGCAGTGTCCCCCGAGGACCAGGAACCATGAACACTGAAGCTTTCTTT. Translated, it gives CASSVPRGPGTMNTEAFF.

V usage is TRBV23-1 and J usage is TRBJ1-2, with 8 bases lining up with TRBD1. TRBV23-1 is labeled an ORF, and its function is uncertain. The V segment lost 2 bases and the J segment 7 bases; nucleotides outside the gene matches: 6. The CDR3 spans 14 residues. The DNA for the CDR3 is TGCGCCAGCAGTCAAGGACAGGGAGTTGGTGGCTACACCTTC. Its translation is CASSQGQGVGGYTF.

CDR3 in amino acids: CAIRSGGQLTYEQYF. CDR3 sequence (DNA): TGTGCCATCAGGTCCGGGGGACAGCTAACCTACGAGCAGTACTTC. The chain employs TRBV10-3 and TRBJ2-7, with a weak D call TRBD1 (7 bases). V lost 6 bases to trimming and J lost 2 bases, with 17 bases between them. The CDR3 extends over 15 amino acids. Germline CDR1 reads ENHRY; CDR2 reads SYGVKD.